Listed below are T cell receptor beta chains from one sample, sequenced in a study of CD8 T cells in ankylosing spondylitis. One entry per CDR3 protein, called by TCRdb with MiXCR from the 5' RACE reads. Altogether more than 650,000 distinct CDR3 sequences are present, 12% being singletons, with the ten largest covering approximately 0.5%. Sequencing used blood, either unsorted or a sorted T cell fraction (not recorded which). The receptors here all came from a male donor with ankylosing spondylitis. CDR3s include the opening cysteine and the closing phenylalanine or tryptophan. The D gene is left open where the match is weak. Expanded clones are given a class, and other clones once, few, many or no size at all.

>many|TRBV5-6|NA|TRBJ1-2
CASSHRTTRSYGYTF
TGTGCCAGCAGCCATAGGACCACCCGGAGCTATGGCTACACCTTC
>many|TRBV7-9|NA|TRBJ1-1
CASSLFGNTEAFF
TGTGCCAGCAGCTTATTCGGGAACACTGAAGCTTTCTTT
>many|TRBV6-6|NA|TRBJ2-7
CASSYSSYEQYF
TGTGCCAGCAGTTACTCCTCCTACGAGCAGTACTTC
>few|TRBV24-1|TRBD2|TRBJ2-1
CATSDRGLAGDNEQFF
TGTGCCACCAGTGACCGTGGACTAGCGGGAGACAATGAGCAGTTCTTC
>NA|TRBV5-1|NA|TRBJ2-3
CASSFGRVGTDTQYF
TGCGCCAGCAGCTTTGGACGGGTAGGAACAGATACGCAGTATTTT
>NA|TRBV10-3|TRBD2|TRBJ2-3
CAISDPRLAGAKTDTQYF
TGTGCCATCAGTGACCCTCGACTAGCGGGTGCCAAGACAGATACGCAGTATTTT
>few|TRBV5-1|TRBD1|TRBJ1-1
CASSWQGGTEAFF
TGCGCCAGCAGCTGGCAGGGGGGGACTGAAGCTTTCTTT
>many|TRBV7-3|NA|TRBJ2-3
CASSLTPGFDTQYF
TGTGCCAGCAGCTTAACTCCAGGGTTTGATACGCAGTATTTT
>few|TRBV7-9|TRBD1|TRBJ2-7
CASSFGTAPSYEQYF
TGTGCCAGCAGCTTCGGGACAGCTCCCTCCTACGAGCAGTACTTC
>NA|TRBV10-3|TRBD1|TRBJ2-2
CAISESRGTGTGELFF
TGTGCCATCAGTGAGTCTCGCGGGACAGGGACCGGGGAGCTGTTTTTT
>many|TRBV29-1|NA|TRBJ2-5
CSVEDFYWTAQETQYF
TGCAGCGTTGAAGACTTTTACTGGACAGCCCAAGAGACCCAGTACTTC
>many|TRBV7-2|NA|TRBJ1-2
CASSPQQTLLNYGYTF
TGTGCCAGCAGCCCACAACAGACACTTCTAAACTATGGCTACACCTTC
>few|TRBV3-1|TRBD2|TRBJ2-5
CASSQAGGQETQYF
TGTGCCAGCAGCCAAGCGGGGGGGCAAGAGACCCAGTACTTC
>many|TRBV12-3/TRBV12-4|TRBD1|TRBJ1-5
CASTTGTANQPQHF
TGTGCCAGCACTACCGGGACAGCCAATCAGCCCCAGCATTTT
>many|TRBV2|NA|TRBJ2-3
CASSGQGGTDTQYF
TGCGCCAGCAGCGGTCAGGGTGGCACAGATACGCAGTATTTT
>many|TRBV4-3|NA|TRBJ2-7
CASSQGGRQDSYEQYF
TGCGCCAGCAGCCAGGGGGGGAGACAGGACTCCTACGAGCAGTACTTC
>once|TRBV4-2|NA|TRBJ2-1
CASSPGLEEQFF
TGTGCCAGCAGCCCCGGGCTTGAGGAGCAGTTCTTC
>few|TRBV4-2|NA|TRBJ1-3
CASSLGEDGTIYF
TGTGCCAGCAGCCTCGGGGAGGATGGCACCATATATTTT
>many|TRBV12-3/TRBV12-4|NA|TRBJ1-2
CASSLAEGYGYTF
TGTGCCAGCAGTTTGGCGGAAGGATATGGCTACACCTTC
>NA|TRBV7-3|NA|TRBJ1-5
CASTPGEGHQPQHF
TGTGCCAGCACCCCCGGGGAGGGCCATCAGCCCCAGCATTTT
>few|TRBV20-1|TRBD1|TRBJ2-1
CSATQGARNEQFF
TGCAGTGCTACCCAGGGGGCGCGAAATGAGCAGTTCTTC
>many|TRBV28|NA|TRBJ1-5
CASSVLNQPQHF
TGTGCCAGCAGTGTGTTGAATCAGCCCCAGCATTTT
>many|TRBV29-1|NA|TRBJ2-7
CSVQGLGDEQYF
TGCAGCGTTCAAGGGTTAGGGGACGAGCAGTACTTC
>NA|TRBV20-1|TRBD1|TRBJ2-3
CSARRQGADTQYF
TGCAGTGCTAGAAGACAGGGGGCGGATACGCAGTATTTT
>many|TRBV5-1|NA|TRBJ1-2
CASSLSGNGYTF
TGCGCCAGCAGCTTGAGCGGGAATGGCTACACCTTC
>NA|TRBV18|TRBD1|TRBJ2-1
CASSPGQGAGNEQFF
TGTGCCAGCTCACCCGGACAGGGGGCTGGGAATGAGCAGTTCTTC
>few|TRBV7-9|NA|TRBJ1-2
CASSPPAGVANYGYTF
TGTGCCAGCAGCCCCCCTGCCGGAGTCGCGAACTATGGCTACACCTTC